Listed here are 27 T cell receptor beta chains from one sample, sequenced in a study of technical replicates of blood from a handful of donors. Sequencing used immunoSEQ multiplex PCR; TCRdb keeps in-frame clones, though not all of them. The sample contains around 60,000 clones, 80% to 95% of which appear only once. The sequenced sample consisted of PBMCs. These receptors were taken from a human donor in good health. Some clones in this sample may be carry-over from other donors' samples.

The rearrangement joins TRBV7-9 to TRBJ1-1; TRBD1 might be the D (6 bases). The CDR3 consists of 13 residues. Trimming cost V 2 bases and J 9 bases, with 13 bases left between them. Looked up from germline, CDR1 is SEHNR and CDR2 is FQNEAQ (reference sequence). DNA of the CDR3: TGTGCCAGCAGCTTAACGACAGACAGGCAAGCTTTCTTT. Translating gives CASSLTTDRQAFF.

The V gene is TRBV5-1, the J gene TRBJ1-2, with TRBD1 matching 7 bases. The V and J ends lost 5 bases and 2 bases, in that order; junction bases with no gene match: 3. Germline assignment: CDR1 SGHRS and CDR2 YFSETQ. The CDR3 spans 13 residues. This chain's CDR3 is CASRRDSNYGYTF. Here the CDR3 DNA reads TGCGCCAGCAGAAGGGACAGCAACTATGGCTACACCTTC.

This clone was detected a few times. The chain combines TRBV4-1 with TRBJ1-5, with unresolved D. Germline CDR1 MGHRA, CDR2 YSYEKL. V was shortened by 0 bases and J by 0 bases, with 3 bases between the two germline ends. This CDR3 is built from 14 residues. The CDR3 protein is CASSQDHSNQPQHF. CDR3 sequence (DNA): TGCGCCAGCAGCCAAGATCATAGCAATCAGCCCCAGCATTTT.

This chain connects TRBV5-1 to TRBJ1-1, with a possible D match to TRBD1 (5 bases). The germline V gene has CDR1 SGHRS and CDR2 YFSETQ. V was shortened by 0 bases and J by 6 bases, with 21 bases between the two germline ends. CDR3 size: 17 residues. This CDR3 reads CASSLVLTGGAQSEAFF. The DNA for the CDR3 is TGCGCCAGCAGCTTGGTCCTTACTGGTGGGGCTCAGTCTGAAGCTTTCTTT.

This clone was observed a single time. The CDR3 is CASSHDSTPTDTQYF. CDR3 DNA sequence: TGCGCCAGCAGCCATGATTCGACTCCCACAGATACGCAGTATTTT. The V call is TRBV4-3, the J call TRBJ2-3; D is unresolved. The CDR3 extends over 15 amino acids. The germline V gene encodes CDR1 LGHNA and CDR2 YSLEER. The germline V and J ends were trimmed by 3 bases and 2 bases, with 12 bases remaining between them.

This chain uses TRBV19 with TRBJ2-2, with TRBD2 matching 7 bases. The germline V gene has CDR1 LNHDA and CDR2 SQIVND (reference sequence). Trimming cost V 6 bases and J 13 bases; bases outside gene matches: 14. There are 14 residues in the CDR3. The CDR3 DNA sequence: TGTGCCAGTAGAATTTCCGAGGGAGGGTTGGGGCTGTTTTTT. Amino acids: CASRISEGGLGLFF.

This chain uses TRBV29-1 with TRBJ1-1; D is unresolved. Germline assignment: CDR1 SQVTM and CDR2 ANQGSEA. Trimming took off 8 bases at V and 1 base at J, with 14 bases between the two ends. This CDR3 has 13 residues. This CDR3 reads CSSRLSQNTEAFF. As DNA, the CDR3 is TGCAGCTCCCGGTTGTCGCAGAACACTGAAGCTTTCTTT. The entire variable domain, with the rest obtained from reference TRBV29-1 and TRBJ1-1, is as follows: SAVISQKPSRDICQRGTSLTIQCQVDSQVTMMFWYRQQPGQSLTLIATANQGSEATYESGFVIDKFPISRPNLTFSTLTVSNMSPEDSSIYLCSSRLSQNTEAFFGQGTRLTVV.

V is TRBV28 and J is TRBJ2-1, with 7 bases fitting TRBD1. The trim removed 5 bases at V and 8 bases at J, leaving 30 bases unmatched. CDR1 and CDR2 (germline): MDHEN, SYDVKM. CDR3 length: 21 amino acids. CDR3 protein: CASSPPVVQGVRGGLKDEQFF. CDR3 bases: TGTGCCAGCAGTCCGCCCGTTGTTCAGGGGGTAAGAGGGGGCCTAAAGGATGAGCAGTTCTTC.

J is TRBJ2-3 and V is TRBV6-1; D gene ambiguous. The CDR3 has 15 residues. V lost 1 base and J lost 0, with 8 bases in between. Germline V gene sequence: CDR1 MNHNS, CDR2 SASEGT. The CDR3 here is CASSEGETSTDTQYF. CDR3 nucleotide sequence: TGTGCCAGCAGTGAAGGTGAGACAAGCACAGATACGCAGTATTTT.

V gene TRBV25-1 combines with J gene TRBJ2-5; 7 nucleotides agree with TRBD2. V lost 2 bases and J lost 4; bases outside the gene matches: 7. Per the germline V gene, CDR1 is MGHDK and CDR2 is SYGVNS. The CDR3 sequence is 15 residues long. This CDR3 is CASSEAGVLPETQYF. The CDR3 nucleotides are TGTGCCAGCAGTGAAGCGGGAGTGTTGCCAGAGACCCAGTACTTC. The full variable domain, in which reference TRBV25-1 and TRBJ2-5 provide the parts outside the CDR3, is EADIYQTPRYLVIGTGKKITLECSQTMGHDKMYWYQQDPGMELHLIHYSYGVNSTEKGDLSSESTVSRIRTEHFPLTLESARPSHTSQYLCASSEAGVLPETQYFGPGTRLLVL.

This clone was seen a single time. V usage is TRBV30 and J usage is TRBJ2-2, with 8 bases matching TRBD2. Germline CDR1 GTSNPN, CDR2 SVGIG (reference sequence). The CDR3 has 15 amino acids. V lost 0 bases, J lost 3 bases, and 3 bases stayed unmatched. The CDR3 DNA sequence: TGTGCCTGGAGTGTGACGGGAGGGTACACCGGGGAGCTGTTTTTT. This gives the protein CAWSVTGGYTGELFF. The entire variable domain, with the rest obtained from reference TRBV30 and TRBJ2-2, is as follows: SQTIHQWPATLVQPVGSPLSLECTVEGTSNPNLYWYRQAAGRGLQLLFYSVGIGQISSEVPQNLSASRPQDRQFILSSKKLLLSDSGFYLCAWSVTGGYTGELFFGEGSRLTVL.

This chain links TRBV15 with TRBJ2-7; D is unclear. Germline V gene lookup returns CDR1 LNHNV and CDR2 YYDKDF (reference sequence). The CDR3 has 13 residues. The ends were cut back, 0 bases at V and 3 bases at J, with 6 bases in the middle. The CDR3 spells CATSRDGLYEQYF. CDR3 DNA: TGTGCCACCAGCAGAGATGGGCTCTACGAGCAGTACTTC.

The chain couples TRBV10-3 to TRBJ2-5, with D tentatively TRBD2 (6 bases). Trimming shortened V by 3 bases and J by 6 bases, and 11 bases separated the two germline ends. The germline gives CDR1 ENHRY, CDR2 SYGVKD. This CDR3 region has 13 residues. The CDR3 DNA is TGTGCCATCAGTGAACCGGGAGTAAAGACCCAGTACTTC. Encoded protein: CAISEPGVKTQYF.

This rearrangement joins TRBV4-2 to TRBJ2-7, with a tentative D call TRBD1 (5 bases). The V end was cut by 0 bases, the J end by 1 base, with 13 bases between. Germline V gene sequence: CDR1 LGHNA, CDR2 YNFKEQ. This CDR3 is built from 16 residues. The CDR3 DNA sequence: TGTGCCAGCAGCCAAGATCAGGGTGACCATTCCTACGAGCAGTACTTC. Encoded protein: CASSQDQGDHSYEQYF.

The J gene is TRBJ2-7, the V gene TRBV18, with D perhaps matching TRBD1 (6 bases). The CDR3 runs 14 residues. The germline gives CDR1 KGHSH, CDR2 LQKENI. V was clipped by 3 bases and J by 7 bases, with 16 bases between them. The DNA of the CDR3 is TGTGCCAGCTCACCCCTCACAGGGTTGCGGGAGCAGTACTTC. It specifies CASSPLTGLREQYF.

This clone was recorded once. The chain has TRBV2 and TRBJ2-7; TRBD2 matches 7 bases. Looked up from germline, CDR1 is SNHLY and CDR2 is FYNNEI. Germline trimming cut 7 bases from V and 4 bases from J; bases unmatched to any gene: 10. There are 14 residues in the CDR3. In DNA form, the CDR3 reads TGTGCCAGCATATTAACTAGCGCCACTTACGAGCAGTACTTC. The encoded protein is CASILTSATYEQYF.

This CDR3 reads CASTHRGVHGYTF. DNA for the CDR3: TGTGCCAGCACCCACCGGGGGGTACATGGCTACACCTTC. This rearrangement joins TRBV6-5 to TRBJ1-2, with a tentative D call TRBD1 (5 bases). CDR1 MNHEY and CDR2 SVGAGI come from the germline V gene. This CDR3 has 13 residues. The V end lost 7 bases, the J end lost 6 bases, and 15 bases lay between the germline ends.

The chain employs TRBV10-3 and TRBJ2-5, with TRBD2 matching over 9 bases. The CDR3 has 16 residues. Trimming removed 2 bases from V and 2 bases from J; junction bases left unmatched: 6. Germline V gene sequence: CDR1 ENHRY, CDR2 SYGVKD. CDR3 residues: CAISELSGGTQETQYF. The CDR3, as DNA: TGTGCCATCAGTGAGCTGAGCGGGGGGACACAAGAGACCCAGTACTTC.

The chain's CDR3 is CASSEQAGIGETQYF. The CDR3 bases are TGTGCCAGCAGTGAACAGGCAGGGATCGGGGAGACCCAGTACTTC. The rearrangement joins TRBV6-1 to TRBJ2-5; tentatively, D is TRBD1 (5 bases). Germline V lookup: CDR1 MNHNS, CDR2 SASEGT. Between the trimmed V and J ends, which lost 2 bases and 5 bases, there was a span of 15 bases. This CDR3 spans 15 amino acids.

The chain is built from TRBV27 and TRBJ2-5; D might be TRBD2 (5 bases). CDR1 and CDR2 (germline): MNHEY, SMNVEV (reference sequence). The CDR3 totals 12 residues. V lost 4 bases and J lost 4, with 7 bases in between. CDR3 sequence reads: CASSYGRETQYF. CDR3 in DNA: TGTGCCAGCAGTTATGGGAGAGAGACCCAGTACTTC.

The gene calls are TRBV29-1 and TRBJ1-1; D is unclear. The CDR3 spans 15 residues. Trimming cost V 3 bases and J 0 bases, with 14 bases left between them. Germline assignment: CDR1 SQVTM and CDR2 ANQGSEA. The CDR3 coding sequence is TGCAGCGTTGAGGTAGCCGCAGTTATGAACACTGAAGCTTTCTTT. It specifies CSVEVAAVMNTEAFF. The full variable domain, in which reference TRBV29-1 and TRBJ1-1 provide the parts outside the CDR3, is SAVISQKPSRDICQRGTSLTIQCQVDSQVTMMFWYRQQPGQSLTLIATANQGSEATYESGFVIDKFPISRPNLTFSTLTVSNMSPEDSSIYLCSVEVAAVMNTEAFFGQGTRLTVV.

The chain has TRBV7-2 and TRBJ2-7; 7 bases are a match to TRBD2. Germline V gene lookup returns CDR1 SGHTA and CDR2 FQGNSA. V shed 2 bases and J 3 bases; nucleotides not matched to a gene: 4. The CDR3 loop spans 14 amino acids. The CDR3: CASSLNPSGYEQYF. Here the CDR3 DNA reads TGTGCCAGCAGCTTAAACCCTAGCGGCTACGAGCAGTACTTC. The full variable domain, with the rest looked up from reference TRBV7-2 and TRBJ2-7, is GAGVSQSPSNKVTEKGKDVELRCDPISGHTALYWYRQSLGQGLEFLIYFQGNSAPDKSGLPSDRFSAERTGGSVSTLTIQRTQQEDSAVYLCASSLNPSGYEQYFGPGTRLTVT.

In nucleotides, the CDR3 is TGTGCCAGCAGCTCGGGATGGACAGCGGACGAGCAGTACTTC. It encodes CASSSGWTADEQYF. J is TRBJ2-7 and V is TRBV7-8, with a possible D match to TRBD1 (6 bases). CDR1 is SGHVS and CDR2 is FQNEAQ in the germline V gene. This CDR3 contains 14 residues. Trimming removed 4 bases from V and 5 bases from J, with 15 bases in between.

The V call is TRBV13, the J call TRBJ2-7; 12 bases line up with TRBD2. The CDR3 is 16 residues long. V lost 4 bases and J lost 1; bases outside the gene matches: 5. Germline CDR1 and CDR2: PRHDT and FYEKMQ (reference sequence). The CDR3 bases are TGTGCCAGCAGCTCCGGACTAGCGGGAAATTCCTACGAGCAGTACTTC. Amino acid sequence: CASSSGLAGNSYEQYF.

This chain uses TRBV6-1 with TRBJ1-6, with TRBD1 matching 10 bases. The junction had 3 bases not matched to a gene; V was cut back by 4 bases and J by 9 bases. CDR3 length equals 14 residues. Germline lookup yields CDR1 MNHNS and CDR2 SASEGT. The CDR3 loop is CASSARDRGSPLHF. The CDR3, as DNA: TGTGCCAGCAGTGCCCGGGACAGGGGTTCACCCCTCCACTTT.

The CDR3 nucleotides are TGTGCCAGCAGCTTAGATGGGCAGACGAACACCGGGGAGCTGTTTTTT. It codes for CASSLDGQTNTGELFF. This sequence joins TRBV11-2 and TRBJ2-2; the D is unclear. The V end lost 0 bases, the J end lost 0 bases, and 8 bases lay between the germline ends. Germline CDR1 and CDR2: SGHAT and FQNNGV. The CDR3 consists of 16 residues.

J is TRBJ1-6 and V is TRBV19, with unresolved D. Looked up from germline, CDR1 is LNHDA and CDR2 is SQIVND (reference sequence). This CDR3 has 17 residues. V was trimmed by 3 bases and J by 3 bases, leaving 15 bases between them. The CDR3 region is CASSIKRALIYNSPLHF. CDR3 DNA: TGTGCCAGTAGTATCAAAAGAGCCCTCATCTATAATTCACCCCTCCACTTT.